The sequence of this T cell receptor beta chain was determined in a study of blood T cell repertoires in COVID-19. Study as a whole: The study drew acute and convalescent COVID-19 samples from the United States, Italy and Spain. Nucleic acid was either cDNA or gDNA, and it came from T cells, B-cell-depleted T cells, or PBMCs.

Under the authors' procedure: Amplification of reference gene primers provided the estimated nucleated cell counts. Assay: immunoSEQ multiplex PCR; the TCRdb copy retains only in-frame clones and omits some. The D gene and trimming were derived from the DNA, and the V and J assignments and clone size from that table. The sample records about 190,000 clones, around 83% being singletons. This receptor was identified in a man aged 45-60 years with active or convalescent COVID-19. Material: peripheral blood.

The CDR3 DNA reads as TGTGCCTGGAGAGACGGACAGCTCTCTGGAAACACCATATATTTT. Translation gives CAWRDGQLSGNTIYF. This rearrangement joins TRBV30 to TRBJ1-3, with D perhaps matching TRBD1 (6 bases). Germline V gene lookup returns CDR1 GTSNPN and CDR2 SVGIG (reference sequence). The V end was cut by 3 bases, the J end by 0 bases, with 12 bases between. The CDR3 spans 15 residues. Supplemented by reference TRBV30 and TRBJ1-3, the full variable domain reads SQTIHQWPATLVQPVGSPLSLECTVEGTSNPNLYWYRQAAGRGLQLLFYSVGIGQISSEVPQNLSASRPQDRQFILSSKKLLLSDSGFYLCAWRDGQLSGNTIYFGEGSWLTVV.